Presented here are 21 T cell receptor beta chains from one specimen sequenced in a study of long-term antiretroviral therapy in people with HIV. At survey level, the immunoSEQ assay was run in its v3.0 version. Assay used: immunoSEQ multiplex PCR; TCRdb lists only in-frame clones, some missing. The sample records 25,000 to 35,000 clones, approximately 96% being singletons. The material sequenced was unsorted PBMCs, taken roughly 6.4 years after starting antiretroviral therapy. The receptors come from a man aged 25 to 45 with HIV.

The CDR3, as DNA: TGCGCCAGCAGCTTGGGTGCCAGGGTGGATCAAGAGACCCAGTACTTC. It codes for CASSLGARVDQETQYF. The rearrangement uses TRBV5-1 and TRBJ2-5; D is perhaps TRBD1 (5 bases). The V end lost 0 bases, the J end lost 2 bases, and 14 bases lay between the germline ends. The CDR3 spans 16 residues. Germline V gene sequence: CDR1 SGHRS, CDR2 YFSETQ.

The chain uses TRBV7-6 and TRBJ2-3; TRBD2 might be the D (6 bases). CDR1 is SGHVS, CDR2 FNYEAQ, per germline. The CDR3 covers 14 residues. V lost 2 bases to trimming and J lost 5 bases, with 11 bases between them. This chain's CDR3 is CASSLPGGLDTQYF. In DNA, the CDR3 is TGTGCCAGCAGCTTACCCGGGGGACTAGATACGCAGTATTTT.

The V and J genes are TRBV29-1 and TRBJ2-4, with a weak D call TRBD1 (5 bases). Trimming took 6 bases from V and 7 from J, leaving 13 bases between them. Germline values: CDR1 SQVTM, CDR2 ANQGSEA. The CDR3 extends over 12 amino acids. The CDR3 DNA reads TGCAGCGTCAGGGTTGAAGATAACATTCAGTACTTC. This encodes CSVRVEDNIQYF.

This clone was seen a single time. In DNA form, the CDR3 reads TGTGCCATCAGTGAGTTGGGGGCACGGGGTTATGAGACCCAGTACTTC. Translating it yields CAISELGARGYETQYF. J is TRBJ2-5 and V is TRBV10-3; D is possibly TRBD1 (6 bases). This CDR3 is built from 16 residues. V was trimmed by 1 base and J by 5 bases, leaving 17 bases between them. Germline loops: CDR1 ENHRY, CDR2 SYGVKD.

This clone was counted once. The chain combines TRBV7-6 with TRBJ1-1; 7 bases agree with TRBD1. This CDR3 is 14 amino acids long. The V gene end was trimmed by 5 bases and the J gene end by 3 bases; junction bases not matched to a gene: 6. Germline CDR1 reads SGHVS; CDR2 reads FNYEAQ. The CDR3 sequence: CASSRDRWDTEAFF. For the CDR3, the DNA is TGTGCCAGCAGCCGGGACAGATGGGACACTGAAGCTTTCTTT.

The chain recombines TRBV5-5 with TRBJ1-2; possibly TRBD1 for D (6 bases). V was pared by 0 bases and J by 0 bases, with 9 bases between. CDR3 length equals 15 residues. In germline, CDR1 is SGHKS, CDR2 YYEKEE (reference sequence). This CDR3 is CASSLVGAPNYGYTF. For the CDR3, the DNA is TGTGCCAGCAGCTTGGTGGGGGCGCCTAACTATGGCTACACCTTC.

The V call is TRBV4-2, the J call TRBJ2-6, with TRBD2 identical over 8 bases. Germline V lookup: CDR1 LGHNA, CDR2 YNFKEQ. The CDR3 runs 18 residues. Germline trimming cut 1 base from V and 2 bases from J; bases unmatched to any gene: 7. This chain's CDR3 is CASSQVLGRGAGANVLTF. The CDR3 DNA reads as TGTGCCAGCAGCCAAGTGCTCGGGCGGGGGGCTGGGGCCAACGTCCTGACTTTC.

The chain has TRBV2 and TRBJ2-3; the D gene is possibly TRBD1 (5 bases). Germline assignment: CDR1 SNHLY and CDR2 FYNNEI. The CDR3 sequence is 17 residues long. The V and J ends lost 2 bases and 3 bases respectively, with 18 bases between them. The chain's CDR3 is CASSESLLRRATDTQYF. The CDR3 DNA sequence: TGTGCCAGCAGTGAATCCCTTTTGCGCAGGGCAACAGATACGCAGTATTTT.

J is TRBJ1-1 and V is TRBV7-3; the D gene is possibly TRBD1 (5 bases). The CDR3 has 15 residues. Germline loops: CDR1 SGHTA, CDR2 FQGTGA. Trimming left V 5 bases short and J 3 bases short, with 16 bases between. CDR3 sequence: CASSASGTDDTEAFF. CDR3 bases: TGTGCCAGCAGCGCCTCCGGGACGGACGACACTGAAGCTTTCTTT.

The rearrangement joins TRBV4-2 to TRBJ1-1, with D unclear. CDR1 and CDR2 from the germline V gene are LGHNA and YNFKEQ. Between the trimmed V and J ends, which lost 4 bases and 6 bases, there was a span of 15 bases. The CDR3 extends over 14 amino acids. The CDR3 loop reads CASSRSLGNPEAFF. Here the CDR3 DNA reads TGTGCCAGCAGCCGCAGCCTTGGGAATCCTGAAGCTTTCTTT.

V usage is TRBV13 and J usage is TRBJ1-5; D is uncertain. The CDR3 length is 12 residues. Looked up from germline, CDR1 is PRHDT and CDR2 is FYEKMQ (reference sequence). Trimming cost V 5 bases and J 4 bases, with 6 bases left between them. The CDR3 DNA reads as TGTGCCAGCAGCACCGGAAATCAGCCCCAGCATTTT. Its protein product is CASSTGNQPQHF.

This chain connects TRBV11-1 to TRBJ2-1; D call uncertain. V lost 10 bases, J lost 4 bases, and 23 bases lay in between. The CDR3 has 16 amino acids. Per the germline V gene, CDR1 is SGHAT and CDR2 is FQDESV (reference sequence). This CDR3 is CATNPTDRGSYNEQFF. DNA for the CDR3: TGTGCCACCAACCCCACTGACCGAGGATCTTACAATGAGCAGTTCTTC. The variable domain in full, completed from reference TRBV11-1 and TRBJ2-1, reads EAEVAQSPRYKITEKSQAVAFWCDPISGHATLYWYRQILGQGPELLVQFQDESVVDDSQLPKDRFSAERLKGVDSTLKIQPAELGDSAMYLCATNPTDRGSYNEQFFGPGTRLTVL.

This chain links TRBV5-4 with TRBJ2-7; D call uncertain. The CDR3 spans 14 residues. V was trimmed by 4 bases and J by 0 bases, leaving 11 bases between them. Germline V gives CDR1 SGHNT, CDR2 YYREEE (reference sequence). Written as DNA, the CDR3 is TGTGCCAGCAGCCCGCGTACGAGCTCCTACGAGCAGTACTTC. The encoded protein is CASSPRTSSYEQYF.

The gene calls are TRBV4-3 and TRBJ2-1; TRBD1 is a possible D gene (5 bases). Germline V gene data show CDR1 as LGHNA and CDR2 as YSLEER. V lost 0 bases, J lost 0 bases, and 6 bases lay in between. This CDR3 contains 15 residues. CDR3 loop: CASSQDQGSYNEQFF. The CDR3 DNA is TGCGCCAGCAGCCAAGATCAGGGCTCCTACAATGAGCAGTTCTTC.

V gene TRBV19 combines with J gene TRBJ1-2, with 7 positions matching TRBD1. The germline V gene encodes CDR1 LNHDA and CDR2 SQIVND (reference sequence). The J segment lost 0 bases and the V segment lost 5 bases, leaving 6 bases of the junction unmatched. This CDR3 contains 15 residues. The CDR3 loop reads CASSSRTGSNYGYTF. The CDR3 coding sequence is TGTGCCAGTAGTTCCCGGACAGGATCTAACTATGGCTACACCTTC.

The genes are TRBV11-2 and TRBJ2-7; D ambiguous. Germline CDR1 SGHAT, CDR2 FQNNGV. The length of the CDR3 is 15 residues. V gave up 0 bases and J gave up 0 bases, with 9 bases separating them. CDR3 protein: CASSLDRPSSYEQYF. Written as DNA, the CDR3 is TGTGCCAGCAGCTTAGACAGGCCGAGCTCCTACGAGCAGTACTTC.

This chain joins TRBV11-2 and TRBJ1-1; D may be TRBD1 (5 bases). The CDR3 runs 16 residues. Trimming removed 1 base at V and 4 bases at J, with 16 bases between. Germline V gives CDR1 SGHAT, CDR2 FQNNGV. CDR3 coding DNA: TGTGCCAGCAGCTTAGGGGTAGGCGGCGGGGGCACTGAAGCTTTCTTT. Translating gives CASSLGVGGGGTEAFF. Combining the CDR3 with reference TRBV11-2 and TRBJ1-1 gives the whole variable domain EAGVAQSPRYKIIEKRQSVAFWCNPISGHATLYWYQQILGQGPKLLIQFQNNGVVDDSQLPKDRFSAERLKGVDSTLKIQPAKLEDSAVYLCASSLGVGGGGTEAFFGQGTRLTVV.

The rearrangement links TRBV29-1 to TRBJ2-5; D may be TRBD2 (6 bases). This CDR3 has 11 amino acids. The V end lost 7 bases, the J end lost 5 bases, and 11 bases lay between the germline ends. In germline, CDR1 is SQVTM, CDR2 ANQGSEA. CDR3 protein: CSGLEGETQYF. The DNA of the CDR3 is TGCAGCGGGTTGGAGGGTGAGACCCAGTACTTC. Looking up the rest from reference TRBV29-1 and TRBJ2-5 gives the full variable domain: SAVISQKPSRDICQRGTSLTIQCQVDSQVTMMFWYRQQPGQSLTLIATANQGSEATYESGFVIDKFPISRPNLTFSTLTVSNMSPEDSSIYLCSGLEGETQYFGPGTRLLVL.

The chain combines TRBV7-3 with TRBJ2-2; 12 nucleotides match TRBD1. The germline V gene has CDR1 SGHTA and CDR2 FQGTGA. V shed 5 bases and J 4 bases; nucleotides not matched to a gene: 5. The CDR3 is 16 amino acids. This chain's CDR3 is CASSRGTGGGTGELFF. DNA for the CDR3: TGTGCCAGCAGCCGCGGGACAGGGGGCGGCACCGGGGAGCTGTTTTTT. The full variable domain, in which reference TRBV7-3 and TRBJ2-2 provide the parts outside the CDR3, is GAGVSQTPSNKVTEKGKYVELRCDPISGHTALYWYRQSLGQGPEFLIYFQGTGAADDSGLPNDRFFAVRPEGSVSTLKIQRTERGDSAVYLCASSRGTGGGTGELFFGEGSRLTVL.

In DNA form, the CDR3 reads TGTGCCAGCAGCTTTTACTGGGACGTGCAGTTCTTC. It is translated as CASSFYWDVQFF. The chain joins TRBV7-2 to TRBJ2-1, with D tentatively TRBD1 or TRBD2 (5 bases each). V lost 3 bases, J lost 12 bases, and 12 bases lay in between. Germline V gives CDR1 SGHTA, CDR2 FQGNSA. CDR3 length equals 12 residues.

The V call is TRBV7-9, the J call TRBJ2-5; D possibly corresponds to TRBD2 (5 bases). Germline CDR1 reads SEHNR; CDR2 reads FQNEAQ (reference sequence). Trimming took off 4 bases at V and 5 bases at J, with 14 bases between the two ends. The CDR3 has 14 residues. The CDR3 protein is CASSSVGWEETQYF. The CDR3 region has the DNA TGTGCCAGCAGCTCGGTTGGGTGGGAGGAGACCCAGTACTTC. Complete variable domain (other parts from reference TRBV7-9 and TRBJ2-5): DTGVSQNPRHKITKRGQNVTFRCDPISEHNRLYWYRQTLGQGPEFLTYFQNEAQLEKSRLLSDRFSAERPKGSFSTLEIQRTEQGDSAMYLCASSSVGWEETQYFGPGTRLLVL.